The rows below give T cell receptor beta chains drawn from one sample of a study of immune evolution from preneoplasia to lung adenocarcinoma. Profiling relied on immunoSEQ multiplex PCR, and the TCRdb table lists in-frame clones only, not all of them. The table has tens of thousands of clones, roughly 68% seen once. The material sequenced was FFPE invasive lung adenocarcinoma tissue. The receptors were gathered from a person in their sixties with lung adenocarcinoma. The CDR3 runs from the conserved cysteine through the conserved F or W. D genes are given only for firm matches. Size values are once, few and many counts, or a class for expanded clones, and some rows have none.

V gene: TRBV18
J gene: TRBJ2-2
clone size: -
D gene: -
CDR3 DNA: TGTGCCAGCTCACCAACCAGAGGTGGGGCCGGGGAGCTGTTTTTT
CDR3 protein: CASSPTRGGAGELFF

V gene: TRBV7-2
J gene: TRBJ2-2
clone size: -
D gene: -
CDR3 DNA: TGTGCCAGCAGCCGTTGGACAGCCAACACCGGGGAGCTGTTTTTT
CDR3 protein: CASSRWTANTGELFF

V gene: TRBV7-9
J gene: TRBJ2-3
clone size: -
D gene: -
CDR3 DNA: TGTGCCAGCAGCTTACTGTTTGAAGGCCCTCTTAGCACAGATACGCAGTATTTT
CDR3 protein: CASSLLFEGPLSTDTQYF

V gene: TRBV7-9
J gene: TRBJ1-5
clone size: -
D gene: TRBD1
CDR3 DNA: TGTGCCAGCAGCTCGACAGGGGCCCGTAATCAGCCCCAGCATTTT
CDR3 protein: CASSSTGARNQPQHF

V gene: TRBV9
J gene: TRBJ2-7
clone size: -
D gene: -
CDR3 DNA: TGTGCCAGCAGCGCCGCTTTATCCGGGCCCACCTACGAGCAGTACTTC
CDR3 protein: CASSAALSGPTYEQYF

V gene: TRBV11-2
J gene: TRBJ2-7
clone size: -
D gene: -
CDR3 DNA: TGTGCCAGCAGCTTAGACCTCAGAGGCGAGCAGTACTTC
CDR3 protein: CASSLDLRGEQYF

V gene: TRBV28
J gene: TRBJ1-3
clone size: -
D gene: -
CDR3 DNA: TGTGCCAGCAGTTTCCGGCCGAACACCATATATTTT
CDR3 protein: CASSFRPNTIYF

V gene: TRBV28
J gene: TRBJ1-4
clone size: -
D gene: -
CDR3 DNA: TGTGCCAGCAGCTTCTTACTAGGGGAAAAACTGTTTTTT
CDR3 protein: CASSFLLGEKLFF

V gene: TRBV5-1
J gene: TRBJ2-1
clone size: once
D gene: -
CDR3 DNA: TGCGCCAGCAGCTCGGCCGGGAGAGGATTGTACAATGAGCAGTTCTTC
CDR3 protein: CASSSAGRGLYNEQFF

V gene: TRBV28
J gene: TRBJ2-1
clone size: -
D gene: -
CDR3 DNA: TGTGCCAGCAGTTCCATGCGTGGGTCCTCCGCTCTCTTC
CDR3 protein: CASSSMRGSSALF

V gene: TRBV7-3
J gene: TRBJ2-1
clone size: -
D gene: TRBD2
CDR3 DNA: TGTGCCAGCAGCTCCGGCGGGAGGGAGAATGAGCAGTTCTTC
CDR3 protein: CASSSGGRENEQFF

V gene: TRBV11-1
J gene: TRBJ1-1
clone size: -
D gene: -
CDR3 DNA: TGTGCCAGCAGCCTGACCGGGACAATGAACACTGAAGCTTTCTTT
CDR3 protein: CASSLTGTMNTEAFF

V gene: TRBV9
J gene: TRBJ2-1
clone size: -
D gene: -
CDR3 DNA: TGTGCCAGCAGCATGACAAGCTCCTACAATGAGCAGTTCTTC
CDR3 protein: CASSMTSSYNEQFF

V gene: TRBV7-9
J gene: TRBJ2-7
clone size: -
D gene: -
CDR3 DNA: TGTGCCAGCAGCTCCATTACCTACGAGCAGTACTTC
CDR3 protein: CASSSITYEQYF

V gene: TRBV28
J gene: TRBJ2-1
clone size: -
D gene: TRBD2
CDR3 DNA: TGTGCCAGCAGGGCCCATAGCGGGGGGCCCAATGAGCAGTTCTTC
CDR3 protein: CASRAHSGGPNEQFF

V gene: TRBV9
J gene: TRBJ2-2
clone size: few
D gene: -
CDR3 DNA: TGTGCCAGCAGCGCCGCGGTCCCCGGGGAGCTGTTTTTT
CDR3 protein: CASSAAVPGELFF

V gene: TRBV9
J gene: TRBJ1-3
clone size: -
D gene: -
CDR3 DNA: TGTGCCAGCAGCCGGGACCCCGAGGGAGGAAACACCATATATTTT
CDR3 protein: CASSRDPEGGNTIYF

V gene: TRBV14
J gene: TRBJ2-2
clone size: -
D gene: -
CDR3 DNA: TGTGCCAGCAGCCGGGGGAGGAGAGGAAACACCGGGGAGCTGTTTTTT
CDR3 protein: CASSRGRRGNTGELFF

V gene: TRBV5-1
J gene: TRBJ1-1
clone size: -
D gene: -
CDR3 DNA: TGCGCCAGCAGCTTGGCCGGCCAACGGGGGGCTTTCTTT
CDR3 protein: CASSLAGQRGAFF

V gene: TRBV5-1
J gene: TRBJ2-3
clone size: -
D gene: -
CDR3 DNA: TGCGCCAGCAGCTTGGGTCCAGCAGCTAGCACAGATACGCAGTATTTT
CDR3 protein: CASSLGPAASTDTQYF